The TCR beta chain described here comes from a study of blood T cells in healthy people across ages. PCR was performed a second time for about 6 to 12 cycles using a sample-barcoded 5' primer and a J-beta primer mix. TCRdb reprocessed the 5' RACE reads with MiXCR, giving one entry per CDR3 protein. The table has about 700,000 distinct CDR3 sequences, approximately 29% seen once; the top ten hold just over 15%. Comments on this clonotype: This may be a read error: a much more frequent sequence differs by one nucleotide.

The sequence derives from a woman of 80 years or more in good health. The source material was blood.

Here the CDR3 DNA reads TGCAGTGCTAGAGACGATAGGAACTATAATCCACCCCTCCACTTT. Its protein is CSARDDRNYNPPLHF. The rearrangement links TRBV20-1 to TRBJ1-6, with D hard to call. The CDR3 sequence is 15 residues long. Germline assignment: CDR1 DFQATT and CDR2 SNEGSKA (reference sequence).